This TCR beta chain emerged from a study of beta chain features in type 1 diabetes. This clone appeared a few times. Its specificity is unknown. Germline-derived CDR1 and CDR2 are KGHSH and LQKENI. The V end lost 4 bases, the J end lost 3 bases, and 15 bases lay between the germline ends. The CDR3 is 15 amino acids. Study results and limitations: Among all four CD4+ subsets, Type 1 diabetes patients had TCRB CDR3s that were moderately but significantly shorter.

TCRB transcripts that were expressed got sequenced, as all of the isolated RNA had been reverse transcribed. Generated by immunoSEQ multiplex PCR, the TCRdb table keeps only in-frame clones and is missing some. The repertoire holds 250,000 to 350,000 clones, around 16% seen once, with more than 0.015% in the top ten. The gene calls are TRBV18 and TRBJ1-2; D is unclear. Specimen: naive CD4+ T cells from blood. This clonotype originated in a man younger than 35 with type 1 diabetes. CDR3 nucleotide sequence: TGTGCCAGCTCACTGGGAGTGGGCCCGGACTATGGCTACACCTTC. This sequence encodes CASSLGVGPDYGYTF.